This T cell receptor (beta chain) was profiled in a study of OX40 agonist ivuxolimab in advanced cancers. About the study: In this cohort, patients received ivuxolimab, an agonistic anti-OX40 (CD134) antibody. The eligibility criteria allowed prior anti-PD-1, anti-PD-L1 or anti-CTLA-4 therapy, and approximately 40% had some.

As to this clone: Its antigen is not known.

Clones were read by immunoSEQ multiplex PCR, and TCRdb kept only the in-frame ones, dropping some. Of more than 70,000 clones detected, about 90% appear once; the ten largest clones hold under 2%. Peripheral blood came from all dose cohorts at three timepoints. Study findings and constraints: In the 0.1 to 3.0 mg/kg range, CD4+ and CD8+ blood T cells had expanded clonally by week 6.

Germline CDR1 is WSHSY and CDR2 is SAAADI. This CDR3 comprises 15 residues. The ends were cut back, 6 bases at V and 0 bases at J, with 12 bases in the middle. The sample consisted of CD4+ or CD8+ T cells sorted from blood, taken in a trial of the OX40 agonist ivuxolimab. The chain joins TRBV10-2 to TRBJ2-1; D uncertain. This TCR was recovered from an adult with an advanced solid tumor such as melanoma, head and neck, liver or kidney cancer. CDR3 sequence: CASSDHWTSYNEQFF. DNA for the CDR3: TGCGCCAGCAGCGACCACTGGACCTCCTACAATGAGCAGTTCTTC.